These 23 T cell receptor beta chains were sequenced from one sample in a study of CD8 T cells in Susac syndrome. The authors reverse transcribed about 0.45 to 1 ug RNA with random hexamers. Via MiXCR, TCRdb re-called the immunoSEQ multiplex PCR reads, giving one row per CDR3 protein. The table includes hundreds of thousands of distinct CDR3 sequences, around 84% detected once. Sequencing was performed on CD8+ T cells from PBMCs. These receptors all stem from a human donor with multiple sclerosis.

With respect to this clonotype: Relative to the germline gene, one junction end is altered; a read error may explain this. The CDR3 here is CASSPGTTSYIEQFF. In DNA form, the CDR3 reads TGTGCCAGCAGTCCCGGGACTACCTCCTACATTGAGCAGTTCTTC. The rearrangement joins TRBV27 to TRBJ2-1; TRBD2 matches at 7 bases. CDR1 and CDR2 (germline): MNHEY, SMNVEV (reference sequence). This CDR3 comprises 15 residues.

The chain has TRBV28 and TRBJ2-3, with D tentatively TRBD2 (6 bases). This CDR3 contains 17 residues. The V gene's germline CDR1 is MDHEN and CDR2 SYDVKM. V shed 6 bases and J shed 2 bases, with 21 bases lying between them. The CDR3 is CASSPRDFTYDTDTQYF. The DNA for the CDR3 is TGTGCCAGCAGCCCGCGGGATTTTACCTATGACACAGATACGCAGTATTTT. Full variable domain (outside the CDR3, taken from reference TRBV28 and TRBJ2-3): DVKVTQSSRYLVKRTGEKVFLECVQDMDHENMFWYRQDPGLGLRLIYFSYDVKMKEKGDIPEGYSVSREKKERFSLILESASTNQTSMYLCASSPRDFTYDTDTQYFGPGTRLTVL.

The V gene is TRBV29-1, the J gene TRBJ2-5; TRBD2 might be the D (7 bases). This CDR3 has 15 amino acids. Germline lookup yields CDR1 SQVTM and CDR2 ANQGSEA. DNA for the CDR3: TGCAGTCTGTTGGGGGGGGCAGGGGTCGCTGAGACCCAGTACTTC. As protein: CSLLGGAGVAETQYF.

The V call is TRBV13, the J call TRBJ2-3; 7 nucleotides line up with TRBD2. Germline trimming cut 3 bases from V and 7 bases from J; bases unmatched to any gene: 10. This CDR3 is 15 amino acids long. Germline V gene lookup returns CDR1 PRHDT and CDR2 FYEKMQ (reference sequence). DNA for the CDR3: TGTGCCAGCAGCTTCGAGACTAGCAATTTGAATACGCAGTATTTT. This codes for CASSFETSNLNTQYF.

CDR3 DNA: TGCAGCGTGGAGGGACTAGCGGGAGGGGGAAATGAGCAGTTCTTC. Translated, it gives CSVEGLAGGGNEQFF. V is TRBV29-1 and J is TRBJ2-1; 16 bases agree with TRBD2. Germline CDR1 is SQVTM and CDR2 is ANQGSEA. With V trimmed by 6 bases and J by 7 bases, 6 bases remained unmatched. CDR3 length: 15 amino acids.

This rearrangement joins TRBV28 to TRBJ2-1; 11 bases line up with TRBD2. Germline assignment: CDR1 MDHEN and CDR2 SYDVKM. Unmatched junction bases numbered 6, after V lost 5 bases and J lost 3 bases. The CDR3 runs to 16 residues. Here the CDR3 DNA reads TGTGCCAGCAGTAGTACTAGCGGGAGATTCTACAATGAGCAGTTCTTC. As protein: CASSSTSGRFYNEQFF.

The genes are TRBV3-1 and TRBJ1-1; D is perhaps TRBD1 (5 bases). CDR1 is LGHDT, CDR2 YNNKEL, per germline (reference sequence). V lost 1 base and J 6 bases, leaving 12 bases between the germline ends. This CDR3 has 14 amino acids. CDR3 in DNA: TGTGCCAGCAGCCAAGTTAGGGGAGGGGCTGAAGCTTTCTTT. Amino acids: CASSQVRGGAEAFF.

A single count supports this clonotype. The chain recombines TRBV7-9 with TRBJ2-1, with unresolved D. There are 14 residues in the CDR3. Germline CDR1 reads SEHNR; CDR2 reads FQNEAQ (reference sequence). Trimming removed 5 bases from V and 5 bases from J, with 13 bases in between. The DNA for the CDR3 is TGTGCCAGCAGCCCCATTCTAAAACACAATGAGCAGTTCTTC. It translates to CASSPILKHNEQFF.

This chain connects TRBV20-1 to TRBJ1-5; the D gene is possibly TRBD1 (5 bases). CDR3 length equals 13 residues. V was pared by 6 bases and J by 5 bases, with 14 bases between. Germline V gene lookup returns CDR1 DFQATT and CDR2 SNEGSKA (reference sequence). The CDR3 here is CSAMGRDDQPQHF. The CDR3 bases are TGCAGTGCCATGGGCAGGGATGATCAGCCCCAGCATTTT.

V gene TRBV6-2 or TRBV6-3 combines with J gene TRBJ2-7; D not certain. CDR1 is MNHEY, CDR2 SVGEGT, per germline. Between the trimmed V and J ends, which lost 0 bases and 3 bases, there was a span of 12 bases. This CDR3 comprises 15 residues. The CDR3 reads CASSYSSRRGYEQYF. CDR3 DNA: TGTGCCAGCAGTTACTCTTCCCGCCGAGGCTACGAGCAGTACTTC.

The rearrangement uses TRBV29-1 and TRBJ2-5; D remains unclear. Germline-derived CDR1 and CDR2 are SQVTM and ANQGSEA. The CDR3 spans 11 residues. Deletions cut 7 bases from V and 5 bases from J, with 11 bases between. This CDR3 is CSAERRETQYF. CDR3 in DNA: TGCAGCGCGGAGCGCAGGGAGACCCAGTACTTC. The complete variable domain, with remaining parts taken from reference TRBV29-1 and TRBJ2-5, reads SAVISQKPSRDICQRGTSLTIQCQVDSQVTMMFWYRQQPGQSLTLIATANQGSEATYESGFVIDKFPISRPNLTFSTLTVSNMSPEDSSIYLCSAERRETQYFGPGTRLLVL.

The V and J genes are TRBV5-4 and TRBJ2-1, with D unclear. The germline V and J ends were trimmed by 3 bases and 3 bases, with 16 bases remaining between them. The CDR3 is made up of 16 amino acids. Germline loops: CDR1 SGHNT, CDR2 YYREEE (reference sequence). The CDR3 bases are TGTGCCAGCAGCTGCCCCGAGGAGCACCACTACAATGAGCAGTTCTTC. Amino acids: CASSCPEEHHYNEQFF.

This clonotype was seen a single time. The V and J genes are TRBV5-1 and TRBJ2-7; 9 bases map to TRBD1. The CDR3 sequence is 17 residues long. In germline, CDR1 is SGHRS, CDR2 YFSETQ. J lost 0 bases, V lost 4 bases, and 11 bases had no gene match. DNA for the CDR3: TGCGCCAGCAGCAATGAGGTACAGGGGGCGTACTCCTACGAGCAGTACTTC. As protein: CASSNEVQGAYSYEQYF.

The chain combines TRBV9 with TRBJ2-1; D unresolved. V shed 2 bases and J shed 6 bases, with 12 bases lying between them. CDR3 length: 14 residues. Germline CDR1 reads SGDLS; CDR2 reads YYNGEE. CDR3 region: CASSVDLKPNEQFF. The CDR3 nucleotides read TGTGCCAGCAGCGTGGACCTGAAGCCCAATGAGCAGTTCTTC.

This clonotype was recorded only once. The chain couples TRBV29-1 to TRBJ2-2; 7 bases fit TRBD1. The V and J ends lost 2 bases and 1 base, in that order; junction bases with no gene match: 4. The CDR3 spans 15 residues. Germline V CDR1 and CDR2: SQVTM, ANQGSEA. The CDR3 spells CSVEKTGENTGELFF. For the CDR3, the DNA is TGCAGCGTTGAAAAAACAGGGGAGAACACCGGGGAGCTGTTTTTT.

This clonotype was observed a single time. The CDR3 loop is CATGTSLYEQYF. The CDR3 DNA reads TGTGCAACCGGGACTTCCCTCTACGAGCAGTACTTC. This chain connects TRBV28 to TRBJ2-7, with a tentative D call TRBD2 (6 bases). Germline-derived CDR1 and CDR2 are MDHEN and SYDVKM. The CDR3 is made up of 12 amino acids.

The chain employs TRBV2 and TRBJ2-7; 7 nucleotides align to TRBD2. This CDR3 has 14 amino acids. The V segment lost 6 bases and the J segment 1 base; nucleotides outside the gene matches: 6. CDR1 and CDR2 (germline): SNHLY, FYNNEI. CDR3 protein: CASSGAGRSYEQYF. For the CDR3, the DNA is TGTGCCAGCAGCGGAGCGGGAAGGTCCTACGAGCAGTACTTC. The whole variable domain, remainder taken from reference TRBV2 and TRBJ2-7, is EPEVTQTPSHQVTQMGQEVILRCVPISNHLYFYWYRQILGQKVEFLVSFYNNEISEKSEIFDDQFSVERPDGSNFTLKIRSTKLEDSAMYFCASSGAGRSYEQYFGPGTRLTVT.

The chain joins TRBV19 to TRBJ1-1; TRBD1 might be the D (5 bases). There are 14 residues in the CDR3. With 8 bases removed from V and 0 bases from J, the gap between germline ends came to 13 bases. Germline V gene data show CDR1 as LNHDA and CDR2 as SQIVND (reference sequence). The CDR3, as DNA: TGTGCCAGTTGGGGACGGCGGTTGAACACTGAAGCTTTCTTT. This gives the protein CASWGRRLNTEAFF.

This clonotype appeared once. This chain connects TRBV7-9 to TRBJ2-1; D remains unclear. The CDR3 length is 15 residues. V was cut by 1 base and J by 4 bases, with 11 bases left in between. Germline assignment: CDR1 SEHNR and CDR2 FQNEAQ (reference sequence). CDR3 DNA sequence: TGTGCCAGCAGCTTAGGGGCTATACCATACAATGAGCAGTTCTTC. Its translation is CASSLGAIPYNEQFF.

Only one count was recorded for this clonotype. The V call is TRBV21-1, the J call TRBJ2-5; no DNA check was done on the table's D call, TRBD1. TRBV21-1 is described as a pseudogene. This CDR3 is built from 20 residues. The CDR3 DNA reads TGTGCCAGCAGCAAAATTCGGATGAATGTGACAGGGGAGTACCAAGAGACCCAGTACTTC. Its translation is CASSKIRMNVTGEYQETQYF.

V gene TRBV27 combines with J gene TRBJ2-2, with 8 bases lining up with TRBD1. CDR3 length equals 16 residues. Germline CDR1 is MNHEY and CDR2 is SMNVEV (reference sequence). J gave up 5 bases and V 2 bases, and 7 bases lay outside the gene matches. CDR3 sequence (DNA): TGTGCCAGCAGTTTAAACCAGGGGGCGTATACCGGGGAGCTGTTTTTT. It translates to CASSLNQGAYTGELFF.

The chain links TRBV19 to TRBJ2-6, with D uncertain. Trimming took off 8 bases at V and 2 bases at J, with 7 bases between the two ends. CDR3 size: 13 residues. Germline loops: CDR1 LNHDA, CDR2 SQIVND (reference sequence). CDR3 nucleotides: TGTGCCAGTGGGGATACTGGGGCCAACGTCCTGACTTTC. Translated, it gives CASGDTGANVLTF.

The chain couples TRBV2 to TRBJ2-1; 9 nucleotides match TRBD2. V trimming: 5 bases; J trimming: 3 bases; junction bases outside the gene matches: 17. Germline CDR1 and CDR2: SNHLY and FYNNEI. The CDR3 is made up of 19 amino acids. The CDR3 nucleotides are TGTGCCAGCAGTCGAGGGATTCCGCGGGAGGGCCCATACTACAATGAGCAGTTCTTC. Translating gives CASSRGIPREGPYYNEQFF.